The clone carrying this T cell receptor (beta chain) appeared a single time. Its cognate antigen is unknown. Mismatch with germline at one junction end may stem from a read error. Constant-region priming of about 500 ng total RNA yielded TCR beta cDNA. Library construction for TCR beta comprised three nested multiplex PCR rounds performed with slightly modified ARM-PCR. The first two PCR rounds used TRBV1-TRBV30 primers with a Cbeta primer, roughly 10 cycles each. TCRdb re-called the multiplex PCR reads through MiXCR, storing one row per CDR3 protein. The data hold 90,000 to 140,000 distinct CDR3 sequences, with approximately 78% observed a single time. This sample stems from a study of tumor-infiltrating lymphocytes in primary liver carcinoma. Study conclusions and caveats: The study found a significantly higher top-250-clone fraction in tumors than in blood (p = 0.039). Compared with tumor region pairs, tumor-adjacent and tumor-blood pairs overlapped less.

CDR3 size: 14 residues. Taking about 17-33 mg of unsorted bulk tissue, the authors co-extracted RNA and DNA. This clonotype was sampled from a middle-aged man with primary liver carcinoma and hepatitis B virus infection. The sequencing sample was made of liver tumor tissue from sampling region 3. Subset specified: tumor region T3, left-lateral pole. J is TRBJ2-3 and V is TRBV12-3 or TRBV12-4; perhaps TRBD1 as D (6 bases). The CDR3 DNA reads as TGTGCCAACAGTTTCATAGGGGGTGGGGATACGCAGTATTTT. Its protein is CANSFIGGGDTQYF.